The 20 T cell receptor beta chains reported below all come from one sample, sequenced in a study of radiation and T cells in renal cell carcinoma. TCRdb keeps only in-frame clones here, not all; method: immunoSEQ multiplex PCR. The sample includes approximately 86,000 clones, over 80% of them seen just once. Indicated time point: blood 4 weeks post-SBRT, at nephrectomy. Treatment denoted: 15 Gy SBRT to primary tumor, nephrectomy 4 weeks later. This sample comprised blood, obtained from a patient whose treatment included radiotherapy and nephrectomy. These TCRs come from a man aged 50-60 years with renal cell carcinoma.

J is TRBJ2-7 and V is TRBV15; 7 bases map to TRBD1. The ends lost 3 bases at V and 5 bases at J; junction bases unmatched: 7. This CDR3 spans 14 amino acids. Germline-derived CDR1 and CDR2 are LNHNV and YYDKDF (reference sequence). The CDR3 sequence is CATSSDREFDEQYF. In nucleotides, the CDR3 is TGTGCCACCAGCAGCGACAGGGAGTTCGACGAGCAGTACTTC.

This chain joins TRBV28 and TRBJ2-7; 8 bases are a match to TRBD2. V shed 4 bases and J 0 bases; nucleotides not matched to a gene: 8. CDR1 and CDR2 (germline): MDHEN, SYDVKM. There are 16 residues in the CDR3. This chain's CDR3 is CASSSRLAPSSYEQYF. CDR3 in DNA: TGTGCCAGCAGTTCCCGACTAGCGCCGAGCTCCTACGAGCAGTACTTC. The full variable domain, its missing parts supplied by reference TRBV28 and TRBJ2-7, is DVKVTQSSRYLVKRTGEKVFLECVQDMDHENMFWYRQDPGLGLRLIYFSYDVKMKEKGDIPEGYSVSREKKERFSLILESASTNQTSMYLCASSSRLAPSSYEQYFGPGTRLTVT.

The chain links TRBV5-4 to TRBJ2-2; 8 bases are shared with TRBD1. The junction had 7 bases not matched to a gene; V was cut back by 0 bases and J by 6 bases. CDR1 is SGHNT, CDR2 YYREEE, per germline (reference sequence). The CDR3 sequence is 16 residues long. The CDR3 loop reads CASSLVQGAGAGELFF. The DNA of the CDR3 is TGTGCCAGCAGCTTGGTGCAGGGGGCAGGGGCCGGGGAGCTGTTTTTT.

The chain carries TRBV5-1 and TRBJ2-4, with a tentative D call TRBD1 (6 bases). The CDR3 length is 14 residues. The V end lost 3 bases, the J end lost 2 bases, and 9 bases lay between the germline ends. Germline assignment: CDR1 SGHRS and CDR2 YFSETQ. The CDR3 nucleotides read TGCGCCAGCAGCTCAGGGGAAACCAAAAACATTCAGTACTTC. Protein: CASSSGETKNIQYF.

V and J are TRBV7-6 and TRBJ1-4, with 7 bases aligning to TRBD1. CDR1 SGHVS and CDR2 FNYEAQ come from the germline V gene. The CDR3 contains 15 residues. After removal of 3 bases from V and 5 bases from J, the junction contained 6 bases not matched to a gene. Here the CDR3 reads CASSLRTGGNEKLFF. Here the CDR3 DNA reads TGTGCCAGCAGCTTGAGGACAGGTGGGAATGAAAAACTGTTTTTT.

The chain carries TRBV11-2 and TRBJ2-7; possibly TRBD1 for D (6 bases). Germline loops: CDR1 SGHAT, CDR2 FQNNGV. V lost 7 bases, J lost 2 bases, and 12 bases lay in between. There are 13 residues in the CDR3. The CDR3 bases are TGTGCCAGCAAACAGGGACCAACCTACGAGCAGTACTTC. Its protein is CASKQGPTYEQYF.

The chain recombines TRBV18 with TRBJ1-5, with D perhaps matching TRBD1 (6 bases). Trimming took off 5 bases at V and 0 bases at J, with 14 bases between the two ends. This CDR3 is 16 amino acids long. In germline, CDR1 is KGHSH, CDR2 LQKENI. The CDR3 sequence: CASSTGSPDSNQPQHF. CDR3 in DNA: TGTGCCAGCTCAACAGGGTCTCCGGATAGCAATCAGCCCCAGCATTTT.

Only one count was recorded for this clone. V and J are TRBV18 and TRBJ1-3, with D hard to call. In germline, CDR1 is KGHSH, CDR2 LQKENI. CDR3 size: 14 residues. V was trimmed by 3 bases and J by 0 bases, leaving 6 bases between them. CDR3 coding DNA: TGTGCCAGCTCACCCCGGGACTCTGGAAACACCATATATTTT. This gives the protein CASSPRDSGNTIYF. The full variable domain, in which reference TRBV18 and TRBJ1-3 provide the parts outside the CDR3, is NAGVMQNPRHLVRRRGQEARLRCSPMKGHSHVYWYRQLPEEGLKFMVYLQKENIIDESGMPKERFSAEFPKEGPSILRIQQVVRGDSAAYFCASSPRDSGNTIYFGEGSWLTVV.

Only a few counts were recorded for this clone. The genes are TRBV4-3 and TRBJ1-4; D unclear. The CDR3 is made up of 13 amino acids. The germline CDR1 and CDR2 sequences are LGHNA and YSLEER. V was cut by 4 bases and J by 6 bases, with 9 bases left in between. For the CDR3, the DNA is TGCGCCAGCAGCCTCGAATCTGATGAAAAACTGTTTTTT. This encodes CASSLESDEKLFF.

The genes are TRBV5-3 and TRBJ1-4; possibly TRBD1 for D (5 bases). TRBV5-3 is an ORF for which the function is uncertain. CDR3 size: 18 residues. The V end lost 5 bases, the J end lost 8 bases, and 28 bases lay between the germline ends. The CDR3 coding sequence is TGTGCCAGAAGTACGAAAGCTGGGAGGGGCGTCAGGAACGAAAAACTGTTTTTT. The encoded protein is CARSTKAGRGVRNEKLFF.

This sequence joins TRBV7-6 and TRBJ2-1; D gene ambiguous. Germline CDR1 is SGHVS and CDR2 is FNYEAQ. This CDR3 has 14 amino acids. V shed 1 base and J shed 9 bases, with 13 bases lying between them. CDR3 residues: CASSLGKAVAEQFF. The DNA for the CDR3 is TGTGCCAGCAGCTTAGGGAAAGCTGTTGCTGAGCAGTTCTTC.

The chain uses TRBV7-6 and TRBJ1-3, with D maybe TRBD1 (5 bases). There are 16 residues in the CDR3. Germline CDR1 reads SGHVS; CDR2 reads FNYEAQ. Trimming stripped 4 bases from V and 0 bases from J, with 13 bases between. The CDR3 DNA reads as TGTGCCAGCAGCTCCGCCGGGGCAGTCTCTGGAAACACCATATATTTT. It specifies CASSSAGAVSGNTIYF.

The chain combines TRBV14 with TRBJ2-2; unclear D gene. CDR1 SGHDN and CDR2 FVKESK come from the germline V gene. The CDR3 is 15 amino acids. The ends were cut back, 1 base at V and 3 bases at J, with 9 bases in the middle. CDR3 protein: CASSQGIWDTGELFF. The CDR3 nucleotides read TGTGCCAGCAGCCAAGGGATTTGGGACACCGGGGAGCTGTTTTTT.

The chain links TRBV5-1 to TRBJ2-7; TRBD1 matches at 8 bases. Germline V gene sequence: CDR1 SGHRS, CDR2 YFSETQ. Losses at the gene ends were 0 bases for V and 5 bases for J; bases not matched to a gene: 10. The CDR3 has 16 amino acids. This chain's CDR3 is CASSLAFGQGGHEQYF. Here the CDR3 DNA reads TGCGCCAGCAGCTTGGCCTTCGGACAGGGTGGCCACGAGCAGTACTTC.

Notes on this clone: This CDR3 is also generated by other DNA sequences in the sample. The chain uses TRBV30 and TRBJ1-3; TRBD1 might be the D (5 bases). The germline CDR1 and CDR2 sequences are GTSNPN and SVGIG (reference sequence). There are 13 residues in the CDR3. The V end lost 2 bases, the J end lost 2 bases, and 7 bases lay between the germline ends. DNA for the CDR3: TGTGCCTGGAGTAGGGGAGCTGGAAACACCATATATTTT. Its translation is CAWSRGAGNTIYF.

The CDR3 DNA reads as TGTGTAGCCGAAGTAAGCAGGCAAGAGACCCAGTACTTC. It is translated as CVAEVSRQETQYF. The rearrangement uses TRBV2 and TRBJ2-5; no clear D gene. Looked up from germline, CDR1 is SNHLY and CDR2 is FYNNEI. The CDR3 loop spans 13 amino acids.

V and J are TRBV27 and TRBJ2-7; 13 nucleotides line up with TRBD2. The CDR3 is 16 residues long. Trimming cost V 7 bases and J 0 bases; bases outside gene matches: 6. Germline V gene lookup returns CDR1 MNHEY and CDR2 SMNVEV (reference sequence). CDR3 sequence (DNA): TGTGCCAGCAAGGGACTAGCGGGACTTAGCTCCTACGAGCAGTACTTC. As protein: CASKGLAGLSSYEQYF.

V and J are TRBV7-6 and TRBJ1-2; a weak D match, TRBD1 (5 bases). V shed 3 bases and J shed 2 bases, with 10 bases lying between them. This CDR3 region has 14 residues. The germline V gene encodes CDR1 SGHVS and CDR2 FNYEAQ. CDR3 DNA sequence: TGTGCCAGCAGCTTGCAGGCAGGGAACTATGGCTACACCTTC. Translation gives CASSLQAGNYGYTF.

The CDR3 loop reads CASSSQLPGRELYEQYF. DNA for the CDR3: TGTGCCAGCAGCTCTCAGCTCCCGGGACGGGAACTATACGAGCAGTACTTC. The rearrangement uses TRBV11-3 and TRBJ2-7, with D perhaps TRBD1 or TRBD2 (5 bases each). Trimming pared 4 bases from V and 4 bases from J, leaving 23 bases between. The CDR3 is 17 residues long. CDR1 and CDR2 from the germline V gene are SGHNT and YENEEA. Combining the CDR3 with reference TRBV11-3 and TRBJ2-7 gives the whole variable domain EAGVVQSPRYKIIEKKQPVAFWCNPISGHNTLYWYLQNLGQGPELLIRYENEEAVDDSQLPKDRFSAERLKGVDSTLKIQPAELGDSAVYLCASSSQLPGRELYEQYFGPGTRLTVT.

Turning to this clone: Mismatch with germline at one junction end may stem from a read error. The chain carries TRBV7-7 and TRBJ2-2; D not certain. Germline V gives CDR1 SSHAT, CDR2 FNYEAQ (reference sequence). This CDR3 is built from 13 residues. CDR3 sequence reads: CASSPEMTGELFF. The CDR3 bases are TGTGCTAGCAGCCCTGAGATGACCGGGGAGCTGTTTTTT.